A single sample is the source of the 28 T cell receptor beta chains below, sequenced in a study of beta chain features in type 1 diabetes. All of the isolated RNA was reverse transcribed, so expressed TCRB transcripts were sequenced. Profiled with immunoSEQ multiplex PCR; TCRdb holds only in-frame clones, not every one. Among more than 85,000 clones listed, about two fifths were seen once. Sequences were obtained from stem cell memory CD4+ T cells from blood. The receptors derive from a woman younger than 35 in good health.

The chain is built from TRBV25-1 and TRBJ1-1, with D hard to call. Germline loops: CDR1 MGHDK, CDR2 SYGVNS. Trimming stripped 10 bases from V and 5 bases from J, with 20 bases between. The CDR3 has 14 residues. The CDR3 reads CAIHPPGLVTEAFF. For the CDR3, the DNA is TGTGCCATTCACCCGCCAGGACTAGTAACTGAAGCTTTCTTT.

A few counts support this clone. The V and J genes are TRBV30 and TRBJ1-2; D is unresolved. Trimming took off 0 bases at V and 7 bases at J, with 12 bases between the two ends. Germline V gives CDR1 GTSNPN, CDR2 SVGIG (reference sequence). This CDR3 has 13 residues. The CDR3 is CAWSVLETAGYTF. In DNA, the CDR3 is TGTGCCTGGAGTGTACTGGAGACGGCTGGCTACACCTTC. Full variable domain (remainder filled in from reference TRBV30 and TRBJ1-2): SQTIHQWPATLVQPVGSPLSLECTVEGTSNPNLYWYRQAAGRGLQLLFYSVGIGQISSEVPQNLSASRPQDRQFILSSKKLLLSDSGFYLCAWSVLETAGYTFGSGTRLTVV.

In this sample, this clone turned up a few times. This rearrangement joins TRBV7-2 to TRBJ2-6; TRBD2 is a possible D gene (5 bases). The germline gives CDR1 SGHTA, CDR2 FQGNSA. The CDR3 has 15 residues. V lost 5 bases, J lost 0 bases, and 8 bases lay in between. The CDR3 reads CASSPGGSGANVLTF. As DNA, the CDR3 is TGTGCCAGCAGCCCCGGAGGCTCTGGGGCCAACGTCCTGACTTTC.

This chain joins TRBV7-3 and TRBJ2-1; 11 positions agree with TRBD2. CDR3 length: 17 amino acids. The germline V gene encodes CDR1 SGHTA and CDR2 FQGTGA. J gave up 9 bases and V 5 bases, and 15 bases lay outside the gene matches. CDR3 coding DNA: TGTGCCAGCAGCCCAGACCTTAGCGGGAGGGCCCGTCGTGAGCAGTTCTTC. Protein product: CASSPDLSGRARREQFF.

The V call is TRBV18, the J call TRBJ1-2; no reliable D call. This CDR3 comprises 13 residues. Trimming pared 6 bases from V and 6 bases from J, leaving 14 bases between. From germline, CDR1 is KGHSH and CDR2 LQKENI. The CDR3 nucleotides read TGTGCCAGCTCGCCTCGGGAGGGAGATGGCTACACCTTC. It is translated as CASSPREGDGYTF.

V and J are TRBV28 and TRBJ2-1; 9 nucleotides match TRBD2. The germline CDR1 and CDR2 sequences are MDHEN and SYDVKM. Losses at the gene ends were 2 bases for V and 8 bases for J; bases not matched to a gene: 13. This CDR3 comprises 17 residues. CDR3 DNA: TGTGCCAGCAGTTTAAGGGAGGTGGTAGCGGGAGATGATGAGCAGTTCTTC. Protein product: CASSLREVVAGDDEQFF.

This clone was found a few times. The chain joins TRBV29-1 to TRBJ1-1, with D possibly being TRBD1 (5 bases). V was clipped by 7 bases and J by 3 bases, with 21 bases between them. Germline values: CDR1 SQVTM, CDR2 ANQGSEA. The CDR3 covers 15 residues. The DNA for the CDR3 is TGCAGCGCTACCCCGATGATAGGGGTTTACACTGAAGCTTTCTTT. Translated, it gives CSATPMIGVYTEAFF.

In its sample, this clone was seen a few times. The V call is TRBV5-1, the J call TRBJ1-4; D is unclear. Germline V CDR1 and CDR2: SGHRS, YFSETQ. Trimming pared 3 bases from V and 0 bases from J, leaving 6 bases between. CDR3 length: 14 amino acids. CDR3 bases: TGCGCCAGCAGCTCTGCAGCAACTAATGAAAAACTGTTTTTT. Its translation: CASSSAATNEKLFF.

This clone was detected once. This chain joins TRBV5-1 and TRBJ2-7, with D perhaps TRBD2 (5 bases). From germline, CDR1 is SGHRS and CDR2 YFSETQ. The CDR3 runs to 14 residues. V lost 0 bases to trimming and J lost 3 bases, with 10 bases between them. CDR3 sequence: CASSLAGIIYEQYF. CDR3 nucleotides: TGCGCCAGCAGCTTGGCGGGAATTATCTACGAGCAGTACTTC.

The chain joins TRBV28 to TRBJ2-3; the match to TRBD1 covers 9 bases. Germline assignment: CDR1 MDHEN and CDR2 SYDVKM. The CDR3 spans 13 residues. V was pared by 7 bases and J by 6 bases, with 5 bases of the junction left unmatched. CDR3 protein: CASMDRGPDTQYF. The CDR3 coding sequence is TGTGCCAGCATGGACAGGGGACCCGATACGCAGTATTTT.

The chain joins TRBV30 to TRBJ2-4; D possibly corresponds to TRBD1 (6 bases). V dropped 0 bases and J dropped 11 bases, with 11 bases sitting between them. Looked up from germline, CDR1 is GTSNPN and CDR2 is SVGIG (reference sequence). The CDR3 loop spans 12 amino acids. For the CDR3, the DNA is TGTGCCTGGAGTGTACAAGGGGGAGTTCAGTACTTC. This sequence encodes CAWSVQGGVQYF.

V is TRBV7-2 and J is TRBJ1-2; the match to TRBD1 covers 9 bases. CDR3 length: 16 amino acids. Looked up from germline, CDR1 is SGHTA and CDR2 is FQGNSA. V gave up 3 bases and J gave up 1 base; unmatched junction bases: 6. The CDR3 reads CASSFVGQGINYGYTF. The CDR3 bases are TGTGCCAGCAGCTTCGTGGGACAGGGAATTAACTATGGCTACACCTTC.

This clone has a handful of counts. The chain joins TRBV19 to TRBJ2-1, with no clear D. Germline CDR1 is LNHDA and CDR2 is SQIVND (reference sequence). This CDR3 contains 14 residues. Trimming stripped 7 bases from V and 3 bases from J, with 13 bases between. CDR3 DNA: TGTGCCAGTAAAAACACCAAAAACTACAATGAGCAGTTCTTC. It codes for CASKNTKNYNEQFF.

This clone was recorded a few times. The genes are TRBV11-2 and TRBJ2-5, with D perhaps TRBD1 (6 bases). Germline V gives CDR1 SGHAT, CDR2 FQNNGV. The CDR3 sequence is 18 residues long. The germline V and J ends were trimmed by 1 base and 1 base, with 19 bases remaining between them. The CDR3 sequence: CASSLGPRDTTVQETQYF. CDR3 nucleotides: TGTGCCAGCAGCTTAGGGCCCCGGGACACAACGGTCCAAGAGACCCAGTACTTC.

This chain uses TRBV20-1 with TRBJ2-5; possibly TRBD1 for D (5 bases). Trimming pared 2 bases from V and 9 bases from J, leaving 10 bases between. This CDR3 spans 11 amino acids. Per the germline V gene, CDR1 is DFQATT and CDR2 is SNEGSKA (reference sequence). The CDR3 coding sequence is TGCAGTGCTAGACTATTAGGGGCCCAGTACTTC. Its protein product is CSARLLGAQYF.

The rearrangement joins TRBV5-1 to TRBJ2-7; tentatively, D is TRBD1 (6 bases). This CDR3 has 13 residues. Trimming cost V 3 bases and J 1 base, with 8 bases left between them. Per germline, CDR1 SGHRS and CDR2 YFSETQ. The CDR3 reads CASSSDSSYEQYF. CDR3 DNA sequence: TGCGCCAGCAGCTCGGACAGTTCCTACGAGCAGTACTTC.

This chain connects TRBV30 to TRBJ1-2, with D perhaps matching TRBD1 (5 bases). There are 13 residues in the CDR3. The V gene's germline CDR1 is GTSNPN and CDR2 SVGIG (reference sequence). V was pared by 0 bases and J by 4 bases, with 9 bases between. CDR3 nucleotide sequence: TGTGCCTGGAGTGTGGAGGGGAGCTATGGCTACACCTTC. It translates to CAWSVEGSYGYTF. The whole variable domain, remainder taken from reference TRBV30 and TRBJ1-2, is SQTIHQWPATLVQPVGSPLSLECTVEGTSNPNLYWYRQAAGRGLQLLFYSVGIGQISSEVPQNLSASRPQDRQFILSSKKLLLSDSGFYLCAWSVEGSYGYTFGSGTRLTVV.

The chain is built from TRBV9 and TRBJ2-1, with a possible D match to TRBD2 (6 bases). The CDR3 totals 17 residues. V gave up 2 bases and J gave up 5 bases, with 20 bases separating them. Per germline, CDR1 SGDLS and CDR2 YYNGEE. This CDR3 is CASSVGASDRFDNEQFF. The DNA of the CDR3 is TGTGCCAGCAGCGTTGGTGCTAGCGATAGGTTTGACAATGAGCAGTTCTTC.

The gene calls are TRBV28 and TRBJ2-2; 9 bases align to TRBD1. V gave up 6 bases and J gave up 7 bases; unmatched junction bases: 12. The CDR3 is 16 residues long. Germline CDR1 MDHEN, CDR2 SYDVKM. CDR3 region: CASRGYQQGAGGELFF. CDR3 nucleotides: TGTGCCAGCAGGGGATATCAACAGGGGGCGGGCGGGGAGCTGTTTTTT.

CDR3 region: CAWSPTGQKITYNQPQHF. CDR3 DNA: TGTGCCTGGAGTCCTACCGGACAGAAGATAACGTACAATCAGCCCCAGCATTTT. This chain connects TRBV30 to TRBJ1-5, with a possible D match to TRBD1 (6 bases). Trimming left V 2 bases short and J 3 bases short, with 23 bases between. The CDR3 runs to 18 residues. Germline V CDR1 and CDR2: GTSNPN, SVGIG (reference sequence).

The chain links TRBV5-1 to TRBJ1-2; maybe TRBD1 (5 bases). V lost 4 bases to trimming and J lost 2 bases, with 21 bases between them. Per the germline V gene, CDR1 is SGHRS and CDR2 is YFSETQ. This CDR3 has 17 amino acids. The CDR3 loop reads CASSHQPTATENYGYTF. The CDR3 DNA reads as TGCGCCAGCAGCCACCAACCTACTGCGACAGAAAACTATGGCTACACCTTC.

V usage is TRBV29-1 and J usage is TRBJ2-3; tentative D call: TRBD1 (5 bases). CDR3 length: 13 amino acids. Per germline, CDR1 SQVTM and CDR2 ANQGSEA. V lost 2 bases and J lost 1, with 7 bases in between. DNA for the CDR3: TGCAGCGTTGAAAGGGGCGGCACAGATACGCAGTATTTT. Translating gives CSVERGGTDTQYF.

The V call is TRBV7-8, the J call TRBJ2-1, with 14 bases fitting TRBD2. Losses at the gene ends were 5 bases for V and 5 bases for J; bases not matched to a gene: 11. This CDR3 contains 18 residues. CDR1 and CDR2 from the germline V gene are SGHVS and FQNEAQ. CDR3 loop: CASSLRTSGRSIDNEQFF. CDR3 DNA sequence: TGTGCCAGCAGCCTCCGGACTAGCGGGAGGTCGATTGACAATGAGCAGTTCTTC.

This chain uses TRBV15 with TRBJ2-5, with 7 bases lining up with TRBD2. Germline CDR1 LNHNV, CDR2 YYDKDF (reference sequence). This CDR3 spans 16 amino acids. The J segment lost 2 bases and the V segment lost 0 bases, leaving 6 bases of the junction unmatched. CDR3 sequence: CATSRDSSGIQETQYF. The CDR3 DNA follows: TGTGCCACCAGCAGAGATTCCAGCGGGATTCAAGAGACCCAGTACTTC.

This clone was observed a handful of times. The chain recombines TRBV29-1 with TRBJ2-7; 8 bases align to TRBD1. The trim removed 5 bases at V and 3 bases at J, leaving 6 bases unmatched. The CDR3 is 13 residues long. Germline assignment: CDR1 SQVTM and CDR2 ANQGSEA. CDR3 bases: TGCAGCGTTTCGGGCAGGGGGCTCTACGAGCAGTACTTC. Amino acids: CSVSGRGLYEQYF.

This clone has a handful of counts. This sequence joins TRBV28 and TRBJ2-4; 10 bases agree with TRBD1. This CDR3 contains 19 residues. V lost 4 bases and J lost 1; bases outside the gene matches: 13. Germline lookup yields CDR1 MDHEN and CDR2 SYDVKM. This chain's CDR3 is CASSSGQGMANPAKNIQYF. CDR3 coding DNA: TGTGCCAGCAGTTCGGGACAGGGGATGGCAAACCCCGCCAAAAACATTCAGTACTTC.

This chain joins TRBV4-2 and TRBJ2-2, with 10 positions matching TRBD2. V was pared by 1 base and J by 4 bases, with 12 bases of the junction left unmatched. Germline-derived CDR1 and CDR2 are LGHNA and YNFKEQ. CDR3 length: 19 amino acids. CDR3 nucleotides: TGTGCCAGCAGCCAAGGAAGAGGCCTAGCGGGAGTACGCACCGGGGAGCTGTTTTTT. It is translated as CASSQGRGLAGVRTGELFF.

V and J are TRBV6-1 and TRBJ2-7; 9 bases are shared with TRBD1. Germline CDR1 and CDR2: MNHNS and SASEGT. Germline trimming cut 6 bases from V and 2 bases from J; bases unmatched to any gene: 5. CDR3 size: 14 residues. CDR3 DNA sequence: TGTGCCAGCAGAGCCGGGACAGGGACCTACGAGCAGTACTTC. As protein: CASRAGTGTYEQYF.